The 8 T cell receptor beta chains in this list originate from one sample, sequenced in a study of neurological immune-mediated disorders. TCRdb reprocessed the 5' RACE reads with MiXCR, giving one entry per CDR3 protein. The sample has about 82,000 distinct CDR3 sequences, approximately 2.4% seen once; the top ten hold 1.1%. Source material: PBMCs. These receptor sequences come from a woman aged 25 to 39 with multiple sclerosis.

This clonotype was detected ten times or more. The CDR3 spells CASSPGSGTFF. CDR3 sequence (DNA): TGTGCCAGCAGCCCAGGGAGCGGGACGTTCTTC. This chain links TRBV11-2 with TRBJ2-1, with 7 nucleotides matching TRBD2. Germline values: CDR1 SGHAT, CDR2 FQNNGV. The CDR3 is 11 residues long. The ends lost 5 bases at V and 15 bases at J; junction bases unmatched: 7. Together with reference TRBV11-2 and TRBJ2-1, the CDR3 gives the full variable domain: EAGVAQSPRYKIIEKRQSVAFWCNPISGHATLYWYQQILGQGPKLLIQFQNNGVVDDSQLPKDRFSAERLKGVDSTLKIQPAKLEDSAVYLCASSPGSGTFFGPGTRLTVL.

This clonotype was detected many times. The V call is TRBV5-1, the J call TRBJ2-3; a weak D match, TRBD2 (6 bases). Between the trimmed V and J ends, which lost 0 bases and 4 bases, there was a span of 9 bases. CDR3 length equals 14 residues. The germline V gene encodes CDR1 SGHRS and CDR2 YFSETQ. The CDR3 nucleotides are TGCGCCAGCAGCTTGGTGACTAGTCCAGATACGCAGTATTTT. Protein product: CASSLVTSPDTQYF.

At least ten counts were recorded for this clonotype. CDR3 bases: TGTGCCAGCTCACCGTATCAGGGCGAAACTGAAGCTTTCTTT. Its translation is CASSPYQGETEAFF. The rearrangement joins TRBV18 to TRBJ1-1; perhaps TRBD1 as D (5 bases). This CDR3 region has 14 residues. The V end was cut by 3 bases, the J end by 5 bases, with 13 bases between. Germline values: CDR1 KGHSH, CDR2 LQKENI.

This clonotype was recorded many times. The chain couples TRBV20-1 to TRBJ2-7; TRBD1 matches at 9 bases. Germline CDR1 and CDR2: DFQATT and SNEGSKA (reference sequence). Trimming took 6 bases from V and 6 from J; bases not matched to a gene: 15. The CDR3 contains 15 residues. The CDR3: CSASTTGQGSSEQYF. The CDR3 DNA reads TGCAGTGCGTCAACCACGGGACAGGGTTCTTCCGAGCAGTACTTC.

This clonotype was detected many times. V is TRBV7-2 and J is TRBJ2-7, with D uncertain. The germline V gene encodes CDR1 SGHTA and CDR2 FQGNSA. The CDR3 has 15 residues. The V and J ends lost 5 bases and 2 bases respectively, with 16 bases between them. CDR3 nucleotides: TGTGCCAGCAGCCGGCAAGAGGACGGACCCTACGAGCAGTACTTC. Its protein product is CASSRQEDGPYEQYF.

This clonotype was picked up many times. CDR3 DNA sequence: TGTGCCAGCAGCCTCGGGGGAGATACGCAGTATTTT. Translation: CASSLGGDTQYF. V is TRBV5-6 and J is TRBJ2-3, with a tentative D call TRBD2 (6 bases). This CDR3 region has 12 residues. V lost 4 bases to trimming and J lost 5 bases, with 8 bases between them. CDR1 is SGHDT, CDR2 YYEEEE, per germline.

This clonotype was seen repeatedly, ten times or more. The J gene is TRBJ2-2, the V gene TRBV7-2; D is perhaps TRBD2 (5 bases). There are 14 residues in the CDR3. The germline V gene has CDR1 SGHTA and CDR2 FQGNSA. Trimming left V 5 bases short and J 6 bases short, with 13 bases between. Written as DNA, the CDR3 is TGTGCCAGCAGCCCGGGGTTGGGATCCGGGGAGCTGTTTTTT. It specifies CASSPGLGSGELFF.

In this sample, this clonotype turned up many times. The chain employs TRBV7-8 and TRBJ2-3; D unresolved. CDR1 and CDR2 (germline): SGHVS, FQNEAQ. The CDR3 has 15 residues. V shed 2 bases and J shed 3 bases, with 12 bases lying between them. The CDR3 reads CASSLNSLRTDTQYF. The CDR3 DNA follows: TGTGCCAGCAGCTTAAACAGTCTCAGGACAGATACGCAGTATTTT.